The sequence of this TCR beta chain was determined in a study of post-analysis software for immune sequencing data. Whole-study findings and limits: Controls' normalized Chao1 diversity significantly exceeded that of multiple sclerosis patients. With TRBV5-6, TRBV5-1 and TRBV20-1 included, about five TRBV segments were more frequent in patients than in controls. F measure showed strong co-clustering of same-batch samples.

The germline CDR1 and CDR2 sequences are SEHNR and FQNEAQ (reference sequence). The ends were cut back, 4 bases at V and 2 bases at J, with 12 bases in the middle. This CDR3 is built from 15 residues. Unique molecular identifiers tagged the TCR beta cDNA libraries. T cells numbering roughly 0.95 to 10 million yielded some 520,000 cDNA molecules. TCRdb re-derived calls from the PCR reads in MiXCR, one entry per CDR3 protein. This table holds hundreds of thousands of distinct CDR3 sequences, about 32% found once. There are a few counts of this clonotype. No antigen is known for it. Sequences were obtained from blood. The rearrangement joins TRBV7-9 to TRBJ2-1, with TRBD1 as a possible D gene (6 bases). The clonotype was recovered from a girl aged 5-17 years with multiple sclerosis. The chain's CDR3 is CASSSGVAPYNEQFF. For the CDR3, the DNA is TGTGCCAGCAGCTCAGGGGTGGCCCCCTACAATGAGCAGTTCTTC. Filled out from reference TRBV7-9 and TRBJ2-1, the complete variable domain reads DTGVSQNPRHKITKRGQNVTFRCDPISEHNRLYWYRQTLGQGPEFLTYFQNEAQLEKSRLLSDRFSAERPKGSFSTLEIQRTEQGDSAMYLCASSSGVAPYNEQFFGPGTRLTVL.